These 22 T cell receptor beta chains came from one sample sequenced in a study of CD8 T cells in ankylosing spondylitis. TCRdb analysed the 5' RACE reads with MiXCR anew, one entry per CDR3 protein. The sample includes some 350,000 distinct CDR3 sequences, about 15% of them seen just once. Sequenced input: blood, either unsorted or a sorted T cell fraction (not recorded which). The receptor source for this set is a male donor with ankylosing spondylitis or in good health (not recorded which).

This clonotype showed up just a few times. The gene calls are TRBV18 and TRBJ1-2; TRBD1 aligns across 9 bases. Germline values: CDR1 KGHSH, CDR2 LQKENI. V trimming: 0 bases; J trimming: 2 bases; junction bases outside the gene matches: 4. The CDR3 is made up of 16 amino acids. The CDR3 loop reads CASSPPSGQGNYGYTF. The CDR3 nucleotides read TGTGCCAGCTCACCACCATCGGGACAGGGCAACTATGGCTACACCTTC.

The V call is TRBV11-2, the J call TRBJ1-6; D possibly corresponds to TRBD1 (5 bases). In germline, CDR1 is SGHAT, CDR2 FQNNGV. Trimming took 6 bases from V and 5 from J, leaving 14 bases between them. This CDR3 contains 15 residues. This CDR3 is CASSLTGTDNSPLHF. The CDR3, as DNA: TGTGCCAGCAGTCTAACCGGGACGGATAATTCACCCCTCCACTTT.

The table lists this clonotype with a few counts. Here the CDR3 DNA reads TGTGCCAGCAGCCAGACCGGGAGGACCTACAATGAGCAGTTCTTC. It translates to CASSQTGRTYNEQFF. The chain links TRBV7-2 to TRBJ2-1; 7 positions match TRBD2. This CDR3 has 15 residues. V shed 5 bases and J 2 bases; nucleotides not matched to a gene: 6. Germline CDR1 reads SGHTA; CDR2 reads FQGNSA.

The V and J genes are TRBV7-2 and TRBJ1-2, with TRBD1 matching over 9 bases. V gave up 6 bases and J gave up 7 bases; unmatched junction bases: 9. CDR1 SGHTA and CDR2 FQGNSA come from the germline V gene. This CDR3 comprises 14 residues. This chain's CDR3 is CASSFTGGSGGYTF. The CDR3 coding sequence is TGTGCCAGCAGTTTCACAGGGGGCTCGGGTGGCTACACCTTC.

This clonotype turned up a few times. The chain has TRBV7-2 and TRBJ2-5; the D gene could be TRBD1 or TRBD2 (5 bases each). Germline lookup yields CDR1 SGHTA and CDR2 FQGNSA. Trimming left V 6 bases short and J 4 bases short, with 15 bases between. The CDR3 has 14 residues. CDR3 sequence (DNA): TGTGCCAGCAGTCGGGCAACAGGAGGAGAGACCCAGTACTTC. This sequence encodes CASSRATGGETQYF.

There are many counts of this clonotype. As DNA, the CDR3 is TGCAGCGTTGAAAATCGGACGAGGGTAGAGCAGTTCTTC. Translated, it gives CSVENRTRVEQFF. This rearrangement joins TRBV29-1 to TRBJ2-1, with D possibly TRBD2 on 5 matching bases. This CDR3 is built from 13 residues. The germline CDR1 and CDR2 sequences are SQVTM and ANQGSEA. The V end lost 2 bases, the J end lost 10 bases, and 15 bases lay between the germline ends.

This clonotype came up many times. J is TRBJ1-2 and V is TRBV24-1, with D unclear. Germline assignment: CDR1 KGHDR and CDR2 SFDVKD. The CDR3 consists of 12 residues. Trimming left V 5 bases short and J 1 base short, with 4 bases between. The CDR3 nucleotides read TGTGCCACCAGTGGAAGTAACTATGGCTACACCTTC. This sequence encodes CATSGSNYGYTF.

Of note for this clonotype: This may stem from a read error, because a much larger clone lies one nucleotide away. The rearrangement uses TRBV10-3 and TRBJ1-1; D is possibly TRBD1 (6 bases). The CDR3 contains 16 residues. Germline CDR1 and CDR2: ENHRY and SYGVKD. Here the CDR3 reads CAISSDLTGANTEDFF. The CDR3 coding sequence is TGTGCCATCAGCTCCGATCTGACAGGTGCGAACACTGAAGATTTCTTT.

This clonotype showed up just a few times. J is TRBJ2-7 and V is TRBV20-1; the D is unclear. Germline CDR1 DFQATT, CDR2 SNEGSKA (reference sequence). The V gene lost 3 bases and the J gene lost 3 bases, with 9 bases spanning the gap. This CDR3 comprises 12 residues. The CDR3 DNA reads TGCAGTGCTAGTGGGATCATCTACGAGCAGTACTTC. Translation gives CSASGIIYEQYF.

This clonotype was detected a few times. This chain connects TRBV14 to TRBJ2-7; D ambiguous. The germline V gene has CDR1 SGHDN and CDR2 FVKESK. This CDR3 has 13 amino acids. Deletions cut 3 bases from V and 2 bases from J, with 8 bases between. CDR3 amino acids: CASSQLAAYEQYF. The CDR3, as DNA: TGTGCCAGCAGCCAGCTTGCGGCCTACGAGCAGTACTTC.

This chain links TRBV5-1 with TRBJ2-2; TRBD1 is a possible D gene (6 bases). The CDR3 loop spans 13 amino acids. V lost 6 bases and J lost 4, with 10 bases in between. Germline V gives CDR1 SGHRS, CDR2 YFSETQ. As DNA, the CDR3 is TGCGCCAGCACCCGGGACACCACCGGGGAGCTGTTTTTT. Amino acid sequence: CASTRDTTGELFF.

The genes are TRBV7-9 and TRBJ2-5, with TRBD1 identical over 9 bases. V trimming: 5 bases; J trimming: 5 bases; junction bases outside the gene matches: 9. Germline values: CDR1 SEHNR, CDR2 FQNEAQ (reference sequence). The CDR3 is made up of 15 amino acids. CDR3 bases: TGTGCCAGCAGCACTCGACAGGGGGGCCAGGAGACCCAGTACTTC. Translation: CASSTRQGGQETQYF.

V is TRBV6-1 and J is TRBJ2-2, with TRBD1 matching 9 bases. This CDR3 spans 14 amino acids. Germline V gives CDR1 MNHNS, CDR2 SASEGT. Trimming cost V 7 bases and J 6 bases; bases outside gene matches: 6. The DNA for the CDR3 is TGTGCCAGCAACGACAGGGGGGGGGCCGGGGAGCTGTTTTTT. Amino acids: CASNDRGGAGELFF.

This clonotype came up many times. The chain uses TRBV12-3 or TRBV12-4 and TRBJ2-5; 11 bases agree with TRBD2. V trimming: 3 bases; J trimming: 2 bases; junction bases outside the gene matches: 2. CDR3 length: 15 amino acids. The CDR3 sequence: CASSFLAGGQETQYF. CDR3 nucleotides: TGTGCCAGCAGTTTCCTAGCGGGGGGACAAGAGACCCAGTACTTC.

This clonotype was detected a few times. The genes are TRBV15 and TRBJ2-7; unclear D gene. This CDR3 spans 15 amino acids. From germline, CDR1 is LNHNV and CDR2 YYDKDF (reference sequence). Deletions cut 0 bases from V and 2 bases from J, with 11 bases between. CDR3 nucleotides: TGTGCCACCAGCAGAGATACGGGCTGGGCCTACGAGCAGTACTTC. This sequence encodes CATSRDTGWAYEQYF.

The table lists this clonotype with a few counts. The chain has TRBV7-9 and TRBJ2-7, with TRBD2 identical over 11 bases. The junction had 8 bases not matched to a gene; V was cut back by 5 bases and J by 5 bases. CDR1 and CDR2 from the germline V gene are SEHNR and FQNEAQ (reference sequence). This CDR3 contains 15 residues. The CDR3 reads CASSGTSGSANEQYF. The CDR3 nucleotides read TGTGCCAGCAGCGGAACTAGCGGGAGTGCCAACGAGCAGTACTTC.

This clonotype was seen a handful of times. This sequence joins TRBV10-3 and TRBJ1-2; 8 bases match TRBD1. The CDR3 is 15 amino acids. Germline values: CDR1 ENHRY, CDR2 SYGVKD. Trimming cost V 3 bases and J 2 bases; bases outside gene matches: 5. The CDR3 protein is CAISDYRGENYGYTF. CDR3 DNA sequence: TGTGCCATCAGTGACTACAGGGGGGAAAACTATGGCTACACCTTC.

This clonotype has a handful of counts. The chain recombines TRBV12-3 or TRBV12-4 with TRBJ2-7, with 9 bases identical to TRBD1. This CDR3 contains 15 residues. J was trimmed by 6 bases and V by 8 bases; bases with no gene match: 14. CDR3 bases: TGTGCCAGCGGATCTGACAGGGGGTCCGTTCGCGAGCAGTACTTC. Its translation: CASGSDRGSVREQYF.

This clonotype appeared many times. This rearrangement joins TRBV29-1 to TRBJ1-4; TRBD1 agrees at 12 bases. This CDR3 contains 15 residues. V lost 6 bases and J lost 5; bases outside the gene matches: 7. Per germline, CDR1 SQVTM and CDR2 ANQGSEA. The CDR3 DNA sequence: TGCAGCGTGACCGGGACAGGGGGCGAAAATGAAAAACTGTTTTTT. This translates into CSVTGTGGENEKLFF.

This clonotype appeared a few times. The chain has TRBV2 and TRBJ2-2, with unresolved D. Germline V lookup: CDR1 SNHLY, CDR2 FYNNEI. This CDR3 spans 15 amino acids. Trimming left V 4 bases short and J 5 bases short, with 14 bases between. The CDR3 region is CASSGTTGGTGELFF. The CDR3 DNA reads TGTGCCAGCAGTGGGACGACGGGTGGAACCGGGGAGCTGTTTTTT.

The CDR3 is CASSFDIGLAVTDTQYF. The CDR3 coding sequence is TGTGCCAGCAGTTTCGATATCGGACTAGCGGTCACAGATACGCAGTATTTT. The chain employs TRBV12-3 or TRBV12-4 and TRBJ2-3, with 10 positions matching TRBD2. The V segment lost 3 bases and the J segment 2 bases; nucleotides outside the gene matches: 8. This CDR3 spans 17 amino acids.

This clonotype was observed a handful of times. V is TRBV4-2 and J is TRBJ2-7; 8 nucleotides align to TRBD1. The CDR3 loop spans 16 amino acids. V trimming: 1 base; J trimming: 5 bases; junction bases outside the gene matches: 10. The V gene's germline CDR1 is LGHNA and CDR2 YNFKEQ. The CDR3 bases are TGTGCCAGCAGCCAAGTCCTTGGGCAGGGGGCTAACGAGCAGTACTTC. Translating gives CASSQVLGQGANEQYF.